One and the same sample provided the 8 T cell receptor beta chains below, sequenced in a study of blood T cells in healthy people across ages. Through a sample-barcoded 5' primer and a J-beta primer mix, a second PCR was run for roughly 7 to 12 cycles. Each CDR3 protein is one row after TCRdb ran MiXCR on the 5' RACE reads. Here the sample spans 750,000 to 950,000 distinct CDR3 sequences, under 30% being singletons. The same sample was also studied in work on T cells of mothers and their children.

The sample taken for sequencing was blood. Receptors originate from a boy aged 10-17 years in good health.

As DNA, the CDR3 is TGTGCCAGCAGCCCACAGCTTGAAGCTTTCTTT. It yields the protein CASSPQLEAFF. The chain joins TRBV13 to TRBJ1-1; D not resolved. Trimming pared 5 bases from V and 7 bases from J, leaving 8 bases between. Germline CDR1 is PRHDT and CDR2 is FYEKMQ (reference sequence). The CDR3 runs 11 residues. The full variable domain, in which reference TRBV13 and TRBJ1-1 provide the parts outside the CDR3, is AAGVIQSPRHLIKEKRETATLKCYPIPRHDTVYWYQQGPGQDPQFLISFYEKMQSDKGSIPDRFSAQQFSDYHSELNMSSLELGDSALYFCASSPQLEAFFGQGTRLTVV.

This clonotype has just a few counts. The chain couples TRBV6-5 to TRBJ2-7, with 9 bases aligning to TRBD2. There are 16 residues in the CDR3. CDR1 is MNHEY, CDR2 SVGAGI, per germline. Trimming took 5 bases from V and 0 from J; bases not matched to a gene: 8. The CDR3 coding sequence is TGTGCCAGCAGTACTCGGACTAGCGCCGTCTCCTACGAGCAGTACTTC. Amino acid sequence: CASSTRTSAVSYEQYF.

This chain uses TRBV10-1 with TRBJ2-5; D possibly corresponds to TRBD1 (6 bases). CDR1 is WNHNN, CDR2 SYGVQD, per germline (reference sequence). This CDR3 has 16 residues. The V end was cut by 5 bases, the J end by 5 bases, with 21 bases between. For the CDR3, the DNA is TGCGCCAGCAGTCCCTCTTATACAGGGCCGAGGGAGACCCAGTACTTC. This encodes CASSPSYTGPRETQYF.

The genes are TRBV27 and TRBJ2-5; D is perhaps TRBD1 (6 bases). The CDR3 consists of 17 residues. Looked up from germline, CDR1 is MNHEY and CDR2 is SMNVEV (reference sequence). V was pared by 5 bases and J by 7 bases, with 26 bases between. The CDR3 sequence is CASSILIQTGQPGTQYF. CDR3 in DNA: TGTGCCAGCAGTATCCTAATCCAGACCGGACAGCCTGGGACCCAGTACTTC.

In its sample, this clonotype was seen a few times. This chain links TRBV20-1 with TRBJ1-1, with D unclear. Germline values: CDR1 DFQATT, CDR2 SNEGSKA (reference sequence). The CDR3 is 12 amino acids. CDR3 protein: CSVPGKNTEAFF. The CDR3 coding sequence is TGCAGCGTTCCTGGGAAGAACACTGAAGCTTTCTTT.

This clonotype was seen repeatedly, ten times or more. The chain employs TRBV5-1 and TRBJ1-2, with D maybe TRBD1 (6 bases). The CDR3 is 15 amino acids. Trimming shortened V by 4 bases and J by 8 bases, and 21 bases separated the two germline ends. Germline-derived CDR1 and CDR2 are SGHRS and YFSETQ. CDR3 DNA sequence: TGCGCCAGCAGCCCTGCCGCAGGGGAGAGTGGGGGCTACACCTTC. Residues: CASSPAAGESGGYTF.

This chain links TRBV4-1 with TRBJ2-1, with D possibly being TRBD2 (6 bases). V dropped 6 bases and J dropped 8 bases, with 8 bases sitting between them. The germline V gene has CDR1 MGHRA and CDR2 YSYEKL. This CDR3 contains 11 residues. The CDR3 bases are TGCGCCAGCAGGGAGGGGCATGAGCAGTTCTTC. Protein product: CASREGHEQFF.

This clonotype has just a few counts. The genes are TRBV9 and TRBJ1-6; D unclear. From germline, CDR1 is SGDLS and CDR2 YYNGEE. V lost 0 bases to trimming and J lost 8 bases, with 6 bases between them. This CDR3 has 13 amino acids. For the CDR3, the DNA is TGTGCCAGCAGCGTAGGCCAAGATTCACCCCTCCACTTT. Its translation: CASSVGQDSPLHF.